A single sample gave rise to the 9 T cell receptor beta chains below, sequenced in a study of blood T cells in healthy people across ages. It was with a sample-barcoded 5' primer and a J-beta primer mix that a second PCR of roughly 7 to 12 cycles was run. TCRdb redid the calling of the 5' RACE reads with MiXCR, one entry per CDR3 protein. The sample carries over 600,000 distinct CDR3 sequences, around a fifth recorded once. What was sequenced was blood. The receptors shown here come from a man aged 65-85 years in good health.

Turning to this clonotype: A much larger clone sits a single nucleotide away, making a read error possible. The chain employs TRBV20-1 and TRBJ2-7; no clear D gene. There are 13 residues in the CDR3. CDR1 and CDR2 from the germline V gene are DFQATT and SNEGSKA (reference sequence). In DNA form, the CDR3 reads TGCAGTGCTAGAAAGCCCGGATCCTACGGGCAGTACTTC. Protein: CSARKPGSYGQYF.

This clonotype was observed a few times. This chain links TRBV4-1 with TRBJ2-3, with 7 bases identical to TRBD1. The CDR3 covers 16 residues. J gave up 2 bases and V 4 bases, and 9 bases lay outside the gene matches. Germline lookup yields CDR1 MGHRA and CDR2 YSYEKL. The CDR3 protein is CASSPRGQSYTDTQYF. CDR3 nucleotide sequence: TGCGCCAGCAGCCCTCGGGGACAGAGCTACACAGATACGCAGTATTTT.

The CDR3 spells CASSLGWNTGELFF. CDR3 DNA: TGTGCCAGTTCCCTGGGGTGGAACACCGGGGAGCTGTTTTTT. The chain employs TRBV19 and TRBJ2-2, with no clear D. V lost 8 bases and J lost 1, with 11 bases in between. This CDR3 region has 14 residues. Per the germline V gene, CDR1 is LNHDA and CDR2 is SQIVND (reference sequence).

The chain combines TRBV7-2 with TRBJ2-5, with TRBD2 matching over 9 bases. Germline CDR1 reads SGHTA; CDR2 reads FQGNSA. This CDR3 comprises 15 residues. Trimming removed 3 bases from V and 7 bases from J; junction bases left unmatched: 9. In DNA, the CDR3 is TGTGCCAGCAGCTTTGACAGCGGGAGGCGGGGGACCCAGTACTTC. Its translation is CASSFDSGRRGTQYF.

CDR3 DNA sequence: TGCAGCGTCGGAGGCGGGCATGAAGAGACCCAGTACTTC. It translates to CSVGGGHEETQYF. The chain employs TRBV29-1 and TRBJ2-5; maybe TRBD2 (5 bases). The CDR3 loop spans 13 amino acids. The germline V and J ends were trimmed by 6 bases and 3 bases, with 14 bases remaining between them. The V gene's germline CDR1 is SQVTM and CDR2 ANQGSEA.

This clonotype has only a few counts. The chain recombines TRBV15 with TRBJ2-3, with unresolved D. Trimming pared 0 bases from V and 6 bases from J, leaving 4 bases between. Germline V gives CDR1 LNHNV, CDR2 YYDKDF (reference sequence). This CDR3 is built from 12 residues. The chain's CDR3 is CATSRDWDTQYF. The CDR3 DNA reads as TGTGCCACCAGCAGAGATTGGGATACGCAGTATTTT.

This clonotype came up many times. The chain uses TRBV10-1 and TRBJ2-5, with D possibly being TRBD1 (5 bases). Germline V gene sequence: CDR1 WNHNN, CDR2 SYGVQD (reference sequence). The CDR3 spans 14 residues. The V end lost 8 bases, the J end lost 2 bases, and 15 bases lay between the germline ends. The CDR3 DNA reads as TGCGCCAGCTCCTTCGACAGTGGGCAAGAGACCCAGTACTTC. It yields the protein CASSFDSGQETQYF.

CDR3 DNA: TGTGCCAGCAGCCTCTGGACTACCGGGGAGCTGTTTTTT. Its protein is CASSLWTTGELFF. The chain links TRBV3-1 to TRBJ2-2; tentatively, D is TRBD2 (5 bases). Germline loops: CDR1 LGHDT, CDR2 YNNKEL (reference sequence). The ends were cut back, 4 bases at V and 5 bases at J, with 8 bases in the middle. The CDR3 is made up of 13 amino acids.

The chain has TRBV6-1 and TRBJ2-5; 9 bases are shared with TRBD2. Gene TRBJ2-7 matches the end of the DNA better, so the J call may be wrong. Per germline, CDR1 MNHNS and CDR2 SASEGT. The length of the CDR3 is 20 residues. The CDR3, as DNA: TGTGCCAGCAGTGAATCTGAAGTAGGGTCTAGCGGGGCGAGCTCCTACGAGCAGTACTTC. Protein: CASSESEVGSSGASSYEQYF.